The sequence of this T cell receptor beta chain was determined in a study of graft-versus-host responses after intestinal transplantation. On the study more broadly: Grafts were multivisceral, liver-intestinal, or isolated intestinal. All recipients were given anti-thymocyte globulin induction, and tacrolimus and steroids were then administered for roughly three years.

As for this clone: The target antigen is unknown.

The CDR3 runs 18 residues. J gave up 0 bases and V 0 bases, and 6 bases lay outside the gene matches. In germline, CDR1 is LGHNA, CDR2 YNFKEQ. TCRdb's copy holds only in-frame clones and misses some; the assay was immunoSEQ multiplex PCR. The profile shows 99,000 or so clones, 87% of them singletons. Whole-study results and caveats: GvH clones appeared in recipient marrow, some first in ileum or blood. Some patients had graft-donor T cell macrochimerism. In their allografts, the ratios of graft-versus-host to host-versus-graft T cell clones were high.

This specimen was unstimulated CD4+ T cells sorted from spleen or lymph node cells, taken before intestinal transplant. The chain is built from TRBV4-2 and TRBJ2-2, with 8 nucleotides matching TRBD1. The sequence was collected from a human donor who received an intestinal transplant. The CDR3 nucleotides read TGTGCCAGCAGCCAAGAGGTCAGGGGGCGTCCGAACACCGGGGAGCTGTTTTTT. Translating it yields CASSQEVRGRPNTGELFF.